This is a list of T cell receptor beta chains from one sample in a study of radiation and T cells in renal cell carcinoma. Measured with immunoSEQ multiplex PCR; TCRdb has only the in-frame clones, and not every one. The sample yields 140,000 or so clones, approximately 86% seen once. Specimen: blood, collected from a patient whose treatment included radiotherapy and nephrectomy. These receptors were taken from a woman in her fifties or sixties with renal cell carcinoma. CDR3s leave out the opening cysteine and the closing phenylalanine or tryptophan.

v_call: TRBV18; j_call: TRBJ2-7; cdr3_length: 11; cdr3_aa: ASSPPGLYEQY
v_call: TRBV27; j_call: TRBJ1-1; cdr3_length: 15; cdr3_aa: ASSRFGTGAADTEAF
v_call: TRBV5-1; j_call: TRBJ1-1; cdr3_length: 12; cdr3_aa: ANSLQGTNTEAF
v_call: TRBV4-3; j_call: TRBJ1-4; cdr3_length: 16; cdr3_aa: ASSQVVRANAPNEKLF
v_call: TRBV5-1; j_call: NA; cdr3_length: 13; cdr3_aa: ASSLGTSVLYEQY
v_call: TRBV10-3; j_call: TRBJ2-3; cdr3_length: 14; cdr3_aa: AISTAGVAGGDTQY
v_call: TRBV19; j_call: TRBJ1-5; cdr3_length: 12; cdr3_aa: ASSMEGIGQPQH
v_call: TRBV19; j_call: TRBJ2-1; cdr3_length: 14; cdr3_aa: ASSPFLGRRGNEQF
v_call: TRBV27; j_call: TRBJ1-4; cdr3_length: 13; cdr3_aa: ASSPLGAPSEKLF
v_call: TRBV4-3; j_call: TRBJ1-1; cdr3_length: 14; cdr3_aa: ASSQDLGQGGTEAF
v_call: TRBV9; j_call: TRBJ2-5; cdr3_length: 14; cdr3_aa: ASSVGTSGDQETQY
v_call: TRBV28; j_call: TRBJ1-5; cdr3_length: 12; cdr3_aa: ASRTTGGGQPQH
v_call: TRBV2; j_call: TRBJ2-2; cdr3_length: 12; cdr3_aa: ASSETGNTGELF
v_call: TRBV15; j_call: TRBJ2-7; cdr3_length: 12; cdr3_aa: ATSNPTGSYEQY
v_call: TRBV5-6; j_call: TRBJ1-1; cdr3_length: 10; cdr3_aa: ASSLDRLEAF
v_call: TRBV15; j_call: TRBJ2-1; cdr3_length: 12; cdr3_aa: ATSDERGLGEQF
v_call: TRBV7-2; j_call: TRBJ1-4; cdr3_length: 13; cdr3_aa: ASSWGQTTFRKLF
v_call: TRBV5-1; j_call: TRBJ1-1; cdr3_length: 10; cdr3_aa: ASSLTRAEAF
v_call: TRBV9; j_call: TRBJ2-2; cdr3_length: 14; cdr3_aa: ASSVVAGEGTGELF
v_call: TRBV6-5; j_call: TRBJ1-5; cdr3_length: 12; cdr3_aa: ASSRGVGNQPQH
v_call: TRBV6-5; j_call: TRBJ2-7; cdr3_length: 13; cdr3_aa: ASSYSVGALNEQY
v_call: TRBV7-6; j_call: TRBJ2-2; cdr3_length: 13; cdr3_aa: ASSPRWGLTGELF
v_call: TRBV6-1; j_call: TRBJ2-1; cdr3_length: 11; cdr3_aa: ASSESLPGVKF
v_call: TRBV7-2; j_call: TRBJ2-5; cdr3_length: 12; cdr3_aa: ASSPASGQETQY
v_call: TRBV21-1; j_call: TRBJ1-5; cdr3_length: 10; cdr3_aa: ASSKVGQPQH
v_call: TRBV7-2; j_call: TRBJ1-3; cdr3_length: 12; cdr3_aa: ASSLQGTGNTIY
v_call: TRBV5-5; j_call: TRBJ2-5; cdr3_length: 12; cdr3_aa: ASSLASLQETQY
v_call: TRBV28; j_call: TRBJ1-5; cdr3_length: 15; cdr3_aa: ASSPLRGGSGNQPQH
v_call: TRBV7-6; j_call: TRBJ2-7; cdr3_length: 16; cdr3_aa: ASSRFPGTSGISYEQY
v_call: TRBV29-1; j_call: TRBJ1-1; cdr3_length: 10; cdr3_aa: SAFRRGTEAF
v_call: TRBV6-6; j_call: TRBJ1-6; cdr3_length: 14; cdr3_aa: ASSPTRMAYNSPLH
v_call: TRBV7-2; j_call: TRBJ2-3; cdr3_length: 15; cdr3_aa: ASSLTRSGGLTDTQY
v_call: TRBV5-1; j_call: TRBJ1-2; cdr3_length: 11; cdr3_aa: ASSLGGYYGYT
v_call: TRBV6-5; j_call: TRBJ2-1; cdr3_length: 13; cdr3_aa: ASSYGGSTYNEQF
v_call: TRBV6-1; j_call: TRBJ1-4; cdr3_length: 12; cdr3_aa: ASSVSPNNEKLF
v_call: TRBV5-4; j_call: TRBJ2-3; cdr3_length: 16; cdr3_aa: ASSLRTGRGWSTDTQY
v_call: TRBV5-1; j_call: TRBJ1-2; cdr3_length: 9; cdr3_aa: ASSLEGGYT
v_call: TRBV5-1; j_call: TRBJ1-1; cdr3_length: 13; cdr3_aa: ASSLNFGSGTEAF